The T cell receptor (beta chain) described here comes from a study of cytomegalovirus exposure and HLA in healthy donors. Germline values: CDR1 LNHDA, CDR2 SQIVND (reference sequence). This CDR3 is built from 16 residues. V was clipped by 7 bases and J by 1 base, with 19 bases between them. Researchers ran the PCR with 60 Vbeta and 13 Jbeta primers. This table comes from immunoSEQ multiplex PCR, and its TCRdb copy is limited to in-frame clones, with some not included. The table records 150,000 to 200,000 clones, around 78% of them present only once. The chain links TRBV19 to TRBJ1-2; TRBD1 is a possible D gene (5 bases). The sequenced sample was PBMCs. The TCR was taken from a woman aged 25 to 39 in good health and CMV-seropositive. The CDR3 is CASKIDRMGINYGYTF. CDR3 nucleotide sequence: TGTGCCAGTAAGATAGACAGAATGGGCATTAACTATGGCTACACCTTC.